This entry concerns a single T cell receptor (beta chain). Its antigen is unknown. The method was immunoSEQ multiplex PCR; TCRdb's version includes in-frame clones alone and lacks a portion of them. The sample shows more than 95,000 clones, about 88% of them seen only once. These data belong to a study of T cell responses to AZD1222 COVID-19 vaccine. Germline lookup yields CDR1 ENHRY and CDR2 SYGVKD. Trimming at V came to 3 bases and at J to 4 bases, leaving 3 bases not matched to a gene. The CDR3 is 14 amino acids. Regarding the study as a whole: Donors were largely white British and mainly female; clonal diversity was possibly underestimated.

The rearrangement joins TRBV10-3 to TRBJ2-1, with TRBD1 identical over 7 bases. The sequenced sample was peripheral blood, obtained on day 0 of AZD1222 vaccination. The TCR comes from an adult in good health. The CDR3 is CAISERGQYNEQFF. In DNA form, the CDR3 reads TGTGCCATCAGTGAAAGGGGACAGTACAATGAGCAGTTCTTC.